The 27 T cell receptor beta chains presented below share a single source sample, sequenced in a study of Graves' ophthalmopathy and Graves' hyperthyroidism. The authors amplified TCR beta CDR3 regions from RNA transcripts. A first-round RT-PCR used HTBI primers, followed by a second-round multiplex PCR. TCRdb fed the multiplex PCR reads into MiXCR, producing one record per CDR3 protein. The sample includes about 620,000 distinct CDR3 sequences, 22% of them seen just once. Sequencing input: peripheral blood. Source of these receptors: a woman between 18 and 29 years old with stable Graves' hyperthyroidism. Some clones in this sample may be carry-over from other donors' samples.

The chain couples TRBV5-1 to TRBJ1-6, with 7 bases fitting TRBD1. The V gene's germline CDR1 is SGHRS and CDR2 YFSETQ. With V trimmed by 0 bases and J by 14 bases, 14 bases remained unmatched. CDR3 size: 16 residues. The CDR3 loop reads CASSLDSSGAGGSLHF. The CDR3 DNA is TGCGCCAGCAGCTTGGACTCATCAGGGGCAGGGGGTTCCCTCCACTTT. Complete variable domain (other parts from reference TRBV5-1 and TRBJ1-6): KAGVTQTPRYLIKTRGQQVTLSCSPISGHRSVSWYQQTPGQGLQFLFEYFSETQRNKGNFPGRFSGRQFSNSRSEMNVSTLELGDSALYLCASSLDSSGAGGSLHFGNGTRLTVT.

This clonotype has ten or more counts. The chain joins TRBV5-1 to TRBJ1-3, with D perhaps matching TRBD1 (5 bases). V was cut by 7 bases and J by 1 base, with 15 bases left in between. CDR3 size: 15 residues. The germline gives CDR1 SGHRS, CDR2 YFSETQ. The CDR3 DNA reads as TGCGCCAGCCGGCGGGGGTTATTTTCTGGAAACACCATATATTTT. This translates into CASRRGLFSGNTIYF.

This clonotype was seen at least ten times. The V call is TRBV28, the J call TRBJ2-6; D is unresolved. Trimming shortened V by 6 bases and J by 0 bases, and 12 bases separated the two germline ends. The V gene's germline CDR1 is MDHEN and CDR2 SYDVKM. The CDR3 length is 16 residues. The CDR3 nucleotides read TGTGCCAGCAGCCTACTGGGCAACTCTGGGGCCAACGTCCTGACTTTC. This translates into CASSLLGNSGANVLTF.

In its sample, this clonotype was seen many times. This chain links TRBV6-1 with TRBJ1-6; no firm D call. CDR1 and CDR2 (germline): MNHNS, SASEGT. Trimming pared 2 bases from V and 10 bases from J, leaving 12 bases between. The CDR3 loop spans 14 amino acids. CDR3 sequence reads: CASSEPGRRSPLHF. Written as DNA, the CDR3 is TGTGCCAGCAGTGAACCCGGCAGGCGATCACCCCTCCACTTT.

This clonotype was observed a few times. This chain uses TRBV11-2 with TRBJ2-3; D unresolved. The length of the CDR3 is 16 residues. Germline CDR1 reads SGHAT; CDR2 reads FQNNGV. Deletions cut 0 bases from V and 0 bases from J, with 10 bases between. CDR3 amino acids: CASSLDWQTSTDTQYF. In nucleotides, the CDR3 is TGTGCCAGCAGCTTAGATTGGCAGACCAGCACAGATACGCAGTATTTT. The whole variable domain, filled in from reference TRBV11-2 and TRBJ2-3, reads EAGVAQSPRYKIIEKRQSVAFWCNPISGHATLYWYQQILGQGPKLLIQFQNNGVVDDSQLPKDRFSAERLKGVDSTLKIQPAKLEDSAVYLCASSLDWQTSTDTQYFGPGTRLTVL.

There are many counts of this clonotype. This CDR3 reads CASSLDPGRTEAFF. CDR3 nucleotide sequence: TGTGCCAGCAGTTTAGATCCGGGGAGGACTGAAGCTTTCTTT. This rearrangement joins TRBV12-3 or TRBV12-4 to TRBJ1-1, with D uncertain. V was shortened by 1 base and J by 5 bases, with 11 bases between the two germline ends. CDR3 length: 14 amino acids.

This clonotype was counted ten times or more. The V and J genes are TRBV19 and TRBJ1-5; 7 bases are shared with TRBD1. Germline trimming cut 6 bases from V and 5 bases from J; bases unmatched to any gene: 10. The germline V gene encodes CDR1 LNHDA and CDR2 SQIVND (reference sequence). CDR3 length equals 15 residues. CDR3 nucleotides: TGTGCCAGTAGAAGACAGGGAAGGTTGGATCAGCCCCAGCATTTT. Translated: CASRRQGRLDQPQHF.

This clonotype was counted at least ten times. The V gene is TRBV10-3, the J gene TRBJ1-5; D gene ambiguous. CDR3 length: 13 amino acids. V lost 3 bases and J 4 bases, leaving 7 bases between the germline ends. Germline assignment: CDR1 ENHRY and CDR2 SYGVKD. CDR3 amino acids: CAISETRNQPQHF. DNA of the CDR3: TGTGCCATCAGTGAAACGCGGAATCAGCCCCAGCATTTT.

This clonotype turned up a few times. The chain carries TRBV30 and TRBJ1-5, with a tentative D call TRBD1 (6 bases). The CDR3 runs to 15 residues. Germline V lookup: CDR1 GTSNPN, CDR2 SVGIG (reference sequence). V was shortened by 3 bases and J by 6 bases, with 18 bases between the two germline ends. CDR3 sequence (DNA): TGTGCCTGGAGGTCCGCGGGCAGGGGCATTCAGCCCCAGCATTTT. Translation: CAWRSAGRGIQPQHF.

This clonotype has at least ten counts. The rearrangement joins TRBV2 to TRBJ1-2; D not resolved. There are 13 residues in the CDR3. Germline CDR1 reads SNHLY; CDR2 reads FYNNEI. The ends were cut back, 6 bases at V and 1 base at J, with 9 bases in the middle. DNA for the CDR3: TGTGCCAGCAGGACGGCCGTTAACTATGGCTACACCTTC. Translated, it gives CASRTAVNYGYTF.

This clonotype was detected ten times or more. The V and J genes are TRBV28 and TRBJ1-5; 8 bases are shared with TRBD1. CDR3 length equals 15 residues. V dropped 7 bases and J dropped 7; count of bases not matched to a gene: 12. Germline V gene data show CDR1 as MDHEN and CDR2 as SYDVKM. The CDR3 DNA reads as TGTGCCAGCAAAGTAACAGGGGGTGGTGGACAGCCCCAGCATTTT. Translating it yields CASKVTGGGGQPQHF. Based on the CDR3 plus reference TRBV28 and TRBJ1-5, the full variable domain is DVKVTQSSRYLVKRTGEKVFLECVQDMDHENMFWYRQDPGLGLRLIYFSYDVKMKEKGDIPEGYSVSREKKERFSLILESASTNQTSMYLCASKVTGGGGQPQHFGDGTRLSIL.

With regard to this clonotype: The conserved phenylalanine or tryptophan is not found at the CDR3 terminus, so this likely reflects a read error. The limits of the CDR3 on the DNA are not certain, so only TCRdb's listed CDR3 is given. The rearrangement links TRBV27 to TRBJ1-5; TRBD1, the table's D call, lacks a check against the DNA. Germline V gene lookup returns CDR1 MNHEY and CDR2 SMNVEV (reference sequence). Inclusive of both ends, the CDR3 amounts to 17 amino acids. The CDR3 sequence is CASSQSHYRQGNQPQQL.

V is TRBV11-2 and J is TRBJ2-2, with D unresolved. The CDR3 loop spans 14 amino acids. V shed 5 bases and J shed 6 bases, with 13 bases lying between them. Germline loops: CDR1 SGHAT, CDR2 FQNNGV. CDR3 nucleotide sequence: TGTGCCAGCAGCGGGTTTTTGAGCCCCGGGGAGCTGTTTTTT. Amino acid sequence: CASSGFLSPGELFF.

At least ten counts were recorded for this clonotype. CDR3 residues: CAISDRDRDVNSPLHF. CDR3 DNA: TGTGCCATCAGCGATAGGGACAGAGATGTTAATTCACCCCTCCACTTT. The chain joins TRBV10-3 to TRBJ1-6; TRBD1 aligns across 7 bases. Germline V CDR1 and CDR2: ENHRY, SYGVKD. J gave up 6 bases and V 6 bases, and 11 bases lay outside the gene matches. This CDR3 contains 16 residues.

There are many counts of this clonotype. The J gene is TRBJ2-7, the V gene TRBV6-5; D not certain. This CDR3 has 14 amino acids. Per the germline V gene, CDR1 is MNHEY and CDR2 is SVGAGI. Trimming cost V 0 bases and J 0 bases, with 6 bases left between them. The CDR3 region is CASSYSKNSYEQYF. In DNA form, the CDR3 reads TGTGCCAGCAGTTACTCGAAAAACTCCTACGAGCAGTACTTC.

This clonotype was seen at least ten times. The rearrangement joins TRBV6-5 to TRBJ2-7, with 8 bases aligning to TRBD1. CDR1 MNHEY and CDR2 SVGAGI come from the germline V gene. The CDR3 sequence is 12 residues long. The V and J ends lost 4 bases and 7 bases, in that order; junction bases with no gene match: 3. CDR3 loop: CASSWGQEEQYF. For the CDR3, the DNA is TGTGCCAGCAGTTGGGGACAGGAGGAGCAGTACTTC.

This clonotype was counted ten times or more. The chain couples TRBV12-3 or TRBV12-4 to TRBJ2-7; maybe TRBD2 (7 bases). V gave up 0 bases and J gave up 5 bases, with 14 bases separating them. The CDR3 is 15 amino acids. The CDR3 loop is CASSLALGGVDEQYF. In DNA form, the CDR3 reads TGTGCCAGCAGTTTAGCCCTAGGGGGGGTGGACGAGCAGTACTTC.

The J gene is TRBJ2-7, the V gene TRBV20-1; TRBD2 agrees at 13 bases. Germline-derived CDR1 and CDR2 are DFQATT and SNEGSKA (reference sequence). The V gene end was trimmed by 4 bases and the J gene end by 6 bases; junction bases not matched to a gene: 6. The CDR3 totals 14 residues. The CDR3 is CSAKRLAGGREQYF. The CDR3 nucleotides read TGCAGTGCTAAACGACTAGCGGGAGGACGCGAGCAGTACTTC.

This clonotype was seen repeatedly, ten times or more. This chain uses TRBV12-3 or TRBV12-4 with TRBJ1-3; no firm D call. With 10 bases removed from V and 4 bases from J, the gap between germline ends came to 14 bases. This CDR3 is built from 13 residues. CDR3 amino acids: CANLFDAGNTIYF. CDR3 nucleotide sequence: TGTGCCAACCTCTTCGACGCCGGAAACACCATATATTTT.

The chain combines TRBV7-9 with TRBJ1-1; D is uncertain. Trimming took 5 bases from V and 1 from J, leaving 8 bases between them. CDR3 size: 13 residues. In germline, CDR1 is SEHNR, CDR2 FQNEAQ (reference sequence). The CDR3 reads CASSGWANTEAFF. The CDR3 nucleotides are TGTGCCAGCAGCGGTTGGGCGAACACTGAAGCTTTCTTT.

This clonotype was recorded many times. This chain uses TRBV11-2 with TRBJ2-7; 12 bases match TRBD2. The V gene end was trimmed by 0 bases and the J gene end by 4 bases; junction bases not matched to a gene: 4. CDR1 and CDR2 from the germline V gene are SGHAT and FQNNGV. The length of the CDR3 is 16 residues. CDR3 in DNA: TGTGCCAGCAGCTTAGACCCAACTAGCGGGAGGTACGAGCAGTACTTC. Translated: CASSLDPTSGRYEQYF.

This clonotype was recorded a few times. The V call is TRBV20-1, the J call TRBJ2-5, with D uncertain. Trimming took 5 bases from V and 2 from J, leaving 12 bases between them. Germline V gene lookup returns CDR1 DFQATT and CDR2 SNEGSKA (reference sequence). This CDR3 spans 13 amino acids. As DNA, the CDR3 is TGCAGTGCTGTACAATGGGAACAAGAGACCCAGTACTTC. Its protein is CSAVQWEQETQYF.

This clonotype was observed at least ten times. This rearrangement joins TRBV6-2 or TRBV6-3 to TRBJ1-1; D ambiguous. From germline, CDR1 is MNHEY and CDR2 SVGEGT. The V end was cut by 2 bases, the J end by 1 base, with 11 bases between. The CDR3 loop spans 15 amino acids. The CDR3 here is CASSYPRVWNTEAFF. In DNA, the CDR3 is TGTGCCAGCAGTTACCCGAGGGTTTGGAACACTGAAGCTTTCTTT.

The chain couples TRBV12-3 or TRBV12-4 to TRBJ2-2; 9 bases are a match to TRBD2. This CDR3 spans 15 amino acids. V was clipped by 1 base and J by 7 bases; unmatched bases: 4. This CDR3 reads CASSLVSGGNGELFF. CDR3 DNA: TGTGCCAGCAGTTTAGTTAGCGGGGGAAACGGGGAGCTGTTTTTT.

This clonotype was seen many times. The V and J genes are TRBV20-1 and TRBJ2-4; a weak D match, TRBD1 (7 bases). V lost 7 bases and J 5 bases, leaving 18 bases between the germline ends. CDR3 length: 14 amino acids. Per germline, CDR1 DFQATT and CDR2 SNEGSKA (reference sequence). In DNA, the CDR3 is TGCAGTGTTGCTACAGGGGACTTTCAAAACATTCAGTACTTC. The encoded protein is CSVATGDFQNIQYF.

As concerns this clonotype: This may come from a read error, since a much larger clone is one base off. As the CDR3 is not closed by the conserved phenylalanine or tryptophan, this likely results from a read error. The chain combines TRBV6-1 with TRBJ2-7; TRBD2 aligns across 13 bases. Germline-derived CDR1 and CDR2 are MNHNS and SASEGT. Trimming cost V 7 bases and J 3 bases; bases outside gene matches: 6. CDR3 length: 15 amino acids. CDR3 coding DNA: TGTGCCAGCACCCTAGGACTAGCGGGGGACTACGAGCAGTACTCC. It specifies CASTLGLAGDYEQYS.

Ten or more counts support this clonotype. The rearrangement links TRBV20-1 to TRBJ2-6; D might be TRBD2 (6 bases). V dropped 5 bases and J dropped 4 bases, with 24 bases sitting between them. This CDR3 spans 18 amino acids. From germline, CDR1 is DFQATT and CDR2 SNEGSKA (reference sequence). The CDR3 DNA follows: TGCAGTGCTGGAGGGGACGGGGCCCGGGTGGTAGGGGCCAACGTCCTGACTTTC. The encoded protein is CSAGGDGARVVGANVLTF.